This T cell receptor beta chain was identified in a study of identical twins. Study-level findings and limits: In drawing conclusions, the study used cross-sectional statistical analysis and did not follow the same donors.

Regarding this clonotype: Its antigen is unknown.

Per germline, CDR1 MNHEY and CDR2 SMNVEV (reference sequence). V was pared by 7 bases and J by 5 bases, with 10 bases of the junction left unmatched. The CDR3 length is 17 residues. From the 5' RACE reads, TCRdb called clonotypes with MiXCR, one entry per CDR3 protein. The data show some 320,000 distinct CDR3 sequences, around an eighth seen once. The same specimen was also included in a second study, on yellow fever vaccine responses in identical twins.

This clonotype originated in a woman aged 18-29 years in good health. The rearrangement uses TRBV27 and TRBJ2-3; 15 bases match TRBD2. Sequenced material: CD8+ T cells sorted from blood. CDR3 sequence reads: CASTRTSGGAEEDTQYF. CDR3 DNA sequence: TGTGCCAGCACCCGGACTAGCGGGGGGGCCGAGGAAGATACGCAGTATTTT.